The table lists the clone carrying this T cell receptor beta chain with a few counts. Sequenced by immunoSEQ multiplex PCR; TCRdb stores in-frame clones only, minus some. Among roughly 260,000 clones, around 87% were seen once, and the ten largest hold over 2%. The record originates from a study of blood T cell repertoires in COVID-19. The overall study: Sources were T cells, B-cell-depleted T cells, or PBMCs; the material itself was cDNA or gDNA.

The CDR3 has 14 amino acids. V was trimmed by 2 bases and J by 7 bases, leaving 14 bases between them. Germline CDR1 reads MNHEY; CDR2 reads SVGAGI. The chain employs TRBV6-5 and TRBJ1-2, with D perhaps TRBD1 (5 bases). Input material: peripheral blood. The TCR was taken from a woman in her fifties or sixties with acute or convalescent COVID-19. CDR3: CASSYVSGLAGYTF. CDR3 sequence (DNA): TGTGCCAGCAGTTACGTCTCAGGGTTGGCTGGCTACACCTTC.